Given below is one TCR beta chain in context. The antigen is unknown. The CDR3 length is 14 residues. V gave up 3 bases and J gave up 4 bases, with 13 bases separating them. The germline V gene encodes CDR1 SGHRS and CDR2 YFSETQ. This specimen belongs to a study of beta chain features in type 1 diabetes. General study points: TCRB CDR3s from Type 1 diabetes patients were moderately but significantly shorter in all four CD4+ subsets.

Of the isolated RNA, all was reverse transcribed, and so the sequenced material was expressed TCRB transcripts. Method: immunoSEQ multiplex PCR; TCRdb's copy keeps in-frame clones and lacks some. This table holds some 410,000 clones, about 15% found once. The gene calls are TRBV5-1 and TRBJ2-5, with D possibly matching TRBD1 (6 bases). This sequence was found in a man aged 25 to 40 in good health. The specimen was naive CD4+ T cells from blood. CDR3 sequence (DNA): TGCGCCAGCAGCTCGACAGGTCGCGGAGAGACCCAGTACTTC. Translation gives CASSSTGRGETQYF. The entire variable domain, with the rest obtained from reference TRBV5-1 and TRBJ2-5, is as follows: KAGVTQTPRYLIKTRGQQVTLSCSPISGHRSVSWYQQTPGQGLQFLFEYFSETQRNKGNFPGRFSGRQFSNSRSEMNVSTLELGDSALYLCASSSTGRGETQYFGPGTRLLVL.